The 20 T cell receptor beta chains below all came from one sample that was sequenced in a study of T cell responses to AZD1222 COVID-19 vaccine. Produced via immunoSEQ multiplex PCR; TCRdb's table is partial and in-frame only. The sample includes under 130,000 clones, roughly 88% seen only once; the top ten take roughly 2.7%. The sequencing used peripheral blood, collected on day 0 of AZD1222 vaccination. The source of these receptors is an adult in good health.

The chain combines TRBV5-6 with TRBJ2-7; a possible D gene is TRBD2 (6 bases). The germline gives CDR1 SGHDT, CDR2 YYEEEE. The V end was cut by 0 bases, the J end by 2 bases, with 15 bases between. The CDR3 contains 16 residues. The CDR3 here is CASSLDTGGTTYEQYF. DNA for the CDR3: TGTGCCAGCAGCTTGGACACCGGCGGGACGACCTACGAGCAGTACTTC.

The chain has TRBV9 and TRBJ2-7, with 8 nucleotides matching TRBD2. Trimming at V came to 4 bases and at J to 2 bases, leaving 5 bases not matched to a gene. The CDR3 consists of 14 residues. The V gene's germline CDR1 is SGDLS and CDR2 YYNGEE. CDR3 sequence: CASSPSGSPYEQYF. The CDR3 DNA reads as TGTGCCAGCAGCCCAAGCGGGAGCCCCTACGAGCAGTACTTC. Drawing the rest from reference TRBV9 and TRBJ2-7, the complete variable domain is DSGVTQTPKHLITATGQRVTLRCSPRSGDLSVYWYQQSLDQGLQFLIQYYNGEERAKGNILERFSAQQFPDLHSELNLSSLELGDSALYFCASSPSGSPYEQYFGPGTRLTVT.

The chain recombines TRBV24-1 with TRBJ1-4; no clear D. V lost 6 bases, J lost 5 bases, and 12 bases lay in between. The CDR3 spans 14 residues. Germline V gene sequence: CDR1 KGHDR, CDR2 SFDVKD. CDR3 bases: TGTGCCACCAGTTGGGGTGGTAAGAATGAAAAACTGTTTTTT. This codes for CATSWGGKNEKLFF.

The chain is built from TRBV3-1 (or the pseudogene TRBV3-2) and TRBJ1-4; D possibly corresponds to TRBD1 (6 bases). The CDR3 runs 17 residues. From germline, CDR1 is LGHDT and CDR2 YNNKEL (reference sequence). The V end was cut by 4 bases, the J end by 4 bases, with 19 bases between. Here the CDR3 reads CASSRTALQGLNEKLFF. CDR3 in DNA: TGTGCCAGCAGCCGAACCGCCCTACAGGGTCTTAATGAAAAACTGTTTTTT.

The chain combines TRBV13 with TRBJ1-1; no clear D gene. V lost 1 base, J lost 1 base, and 7 bases lay in between. Germline assignment: CDR1 PRHDT and CDR2 FYEKMQ (reference sequence). This CDR3 contains 14 residues. The CDR3 region has the DNA TGTGCCAGCAGCTTAGACGGAGAGAACACTGAAGCTTTCTTT. Its translation is CASSLDGENTEAFF.

The chain employs TRBV28 and TRBJ1-5, with D possibly being TRBD1 (6 bases). The CDR3 extends over 13 amino acids. The V end lost 6 bases, the J end lost 0 bases, and 6 bases lay between the germline ends. Germline V lookup: CDR1 MDHEN, CDR2 SYDVKM. CDR3 loop: CASRQGSNQPQHF. CDR3 bases: TGTGCCAGCAGACAGGGTAGCAATCAGCCCCAGCATTTT.

The V gene is TRBV2, the J gene TRBJ2-7; unclear D gene. Trimming shortened V by 9 bases and J by 4 bases, and 13 bases separated the two germline ends. CDR1 is SNHLY and CDR2 is FYNNEI in the germline V gene. CDR3 length: 12 amino acids. CDR3 in amino acids: CASSSSGYEQYF. CDR3 coding DNA: TGTGCCAGTTCCTCCTCGGGTTACGAGCAGTACTTC.

The CDR3 bases are TGTGCCATCACTAGTGGGCAGGCGAACACTGAAGCTTTCTTT. It translates to CAITSGQANTEAFF. The V gene is TRBV10-3, the J gene TRBJ1-1, with unresolved D. Germline CDR1 is ENHRY and CDR2 is SYGVKD. This CDR3 is built from 14 residues. V was trimmed by 7 bases and J by 1 base, leaving 13 bases between them.

The genes are TRBV28 and TRBJ2-7; possibly TRBD1 or TRBD2 for D (6 bases each). CDR3 length equals 14 residues. The germline V gene encodes CDR1 MDHEN and CDR2 SYDVKM. Trimming stripped 6 bases from V and 3 bases from J, with 15 bases between. In nucleotides, the CDR3 is TGTGCCAGCAGCCCGAGTCGGGGGCTCTACGAGCAGTACTTC. Translating gives CASSPSRGLYEQYF.

The chain links TRBV29-1 to TRBJ1-2, with D possibly TRBD1 on 6 matching bases. V was shortened by 2 bases and J by 0 bases, with 7 bases between the two germline ends. The CDR3 is made up of 13 amino acids. CDR1 and CDR2 (germline): SQVTM, ANQGSEA. CDR3 in amino acids: CSVERGANYGYTF. The CDR3 DNA reads TGCAGCGTTGAAAGGGGGGCTAACTATGGCTACACCTTC.

The J gene is TRBJ2-1, the V gene TRBV10-3, with a possible D match to TRBD2 (5 bases). CDR3 length: 13 amino acids. V was trimmed by 2 bases and J by 8 bases, leaving 10 bases between them. Germline V gene sequence: CDR1 ENHRY, CDR2 SYGVKD. In nucleotides, the CDR3 is TGTGCCATCAGTGAGCATCTAGCTGATGAGCAGTTCTTC. It translates to CAISEHLADEQFF.

J is TRBJ1-2 and V is TRBV5-1; TRBD1 matches at 8 bases. The junction had 9 bases not matched to a gene; V was cut back by 2 bases and J by 6 bases. CDR3 length: 15 amino acids. Germline CDR1 SGHRS, CDR2 YFSETQ. The CDR3 DNA sequence: TGCGCCAGCAGCTTAGAGACCCGGACAGGGAATGGCTACACCTTC. Translated, it gives CASSLETRTGNGYTF.

The V gene is TRBV2, the J gene TRBJ2-7; 8 bases align to TRBD2. Germline-derived CDR1 and CDR2 are SNHLY and FYNNEI. This CDR3 has 11 residues. V dropped 4 bases and J dropped 9; count of bases not matched to a gene: 2. This CDR3 reads CASSGLARQYF. CDR3 DNA sequence: TGTGCCAGCAGTGGACTAGCGAGGCAGTACTTC.

V and J are TRBV12-5 and TRBJ1-5, with D unresolved. The CDR3 consists of 14 residues. Trimming shortened V by 8 bases and J by 0 bases, and 11 bases separated the two germline ends. Germline assignment: CDR1 LGHNT and CDR2 FRNRAP. The CDR3 loop reads CASTSWDSNQPQHF. The CDR3 region has the DNA TGTGCTAGTACCTCGTGGGATAGCAATCAGCCCCAGCATTTT. Full variable domain (outside the CDR3, taken from reference TRBV12-5 and TRBJ1-5): DARVTQTPRHKVTEMGQEVTMRCQPILGHNTVFWYRQTMMQGLELLAYFRNRAPLDDSGMPKDRFSAEMPDATLATLKIQPSEPRDSAVYFCASTSWDSNQPQHFGDGTRLSIL.

The chain couples TRBV6-5 to TRBJ2-4; D tentatively reads TRBD1 or TRBD2 (5 bases each). Trimming took off 5 bases at V and 5 bases at J, with 16 bases between the two ends. This CDR3 contains 15 residues. CDR1 is MNHEY, CDR2 SVGAGI, per germline. CDR3 DNA: TGTGCCAGCAGTCCAGCCGGGACCTCTGAAAACATTCAGTACTTC. Protein: CASSPAGTSENIQYF.

As regards this clone: Germline and junction disagree at one end, which may indicate a read error. The chain recombines TRBV13 with TRBJ1-2, with D possibly being TRBD1 (6 bases). CDR1 is PRHDT and CDR2 is FYEKMQ in the germline V gene (reference sequence). The CDR3 loop spans 11 amino acids. DNA for the CDR3: TGTGCCAGCAGCTTGAACCGGGACACAGGCTTC. Protein sequence: CASSLNRDTGF.

The chain uses TRBV5-4 and TRBJ2-7; weak D call: TRBD1 (6 bases). Looked up from germline, CDR1 is SGHNT and CDR2 is YYREEE (reference sequence). V lost 0 bases and J lost 3, with 13 bases in between. The CDR3 is made up of 15 amino acids. CDR3 bases: TGTGCCAGCAGCTTGGGAACAGGGTGGGACTACGAGCAGTACTTC. The encoded protein is CASSLGTGWDYEQYF.

This chain links TRBV3-1 (or the pseudogene TRBV3-2) with TRBJ2-7; the D gene is possibly TRBD2 (5 bases). CDR1 and CDR2 (germline): LGHDT, YNNKEL (reference sequence). Trimming left V 0 bases short and J 4 bases short, with 10 bases between. The length of the CDR3 is 14 residues. The CDR3 DNA reads as TGTGCCAGCAGCCAAGACAGAGGGTGGTACGAGCAGTACTTC. It yields the protein CASSQDRGWYEQYF.

The V call is TRBV7-8, the J call TRBJ1-5; possibly TRBD1 for D (6 bases). Between the trimmed V and J ends, which lost 5 bases and 0 bases, there was a span of 14 bases. This CDR3 comprises 16 residues. Germline assignment: CDR1 SGHVS and CDR2 FQNEAQ. Written as DNA, the CDR3 is TGTGCCAGCAGCACCCAGGGGATGCGTAGCAATCAGCCCCAGCATTTT. Its protein is CASSTQGMRSNQPQHF.

This clone was found a few times. J is TRBJ2-2 and V is TRBV28; 9 bases line up with TRBD2. This CDR3 has 15 residues. Germline CDR1 is MDHEN and CDR2 is SYDVKM. Trimming cost V 7 bases and J 5 bases; bases outside gene matches: 8. The CDR3 protein is CASTLGLARTGELFF. CDR3 DNA sequence: TGTGCCAGCACCCTTGGACTAGCGCGAACCGGGGAGCTGTTTTTT.